This T cell receptor (beta chain) emerged from a study of T cell changes during pregnancy in multiple sclerosis. Trimming stripped 3 bases from V and 7 bases from J, with 16 bases between. The CDR3 length is 16 residues. The germline gives CDR1 LNHDA, CDR2 SQIVND (reference sequence). TCRdb's table, derived via immunoSEQ multiplex PCR, lists solely in-frame clones and lacks some. The data hold tens of thousands of clones, with approximately 92% observed a single time. This sequence was found in a female donor with multiple sclerosis, enrolled in a pregnancy study. The chain combines TRBV19 with TRBJ1-6; D uncertain. Here the sequenced sample was CD4+ T cells from peripheral blood mononuclear cells, taken after pregnancy. CDR3 in DNA: TGTGCCAGTAGTATTTCGGGGAGTACTCAGAATTCACCCCTCCACTTT. The encoded protein is CASSISGSTQNSPLHF.